One and the same sample provided the 18 T cell receptor beta chains below, sequenced in a study of PD-1 blockade in classical Hodgkin lymphoma. Produced via immunoSEQ multiplex PCR; TCRdb's table is partial and in-frame only. The table includes fewer than 20,000 clones, less than 75% detected once. The sample's time point: cycle 4 day 1 (C4D1), after five to seven weeks of nivolumab. Each patient's relapse followed autologous stem cell transplantation, and brentuximab vedotin exposure varied. The source was peripheral blood mononuclear cells (PBMCs), collected before the fourth cycle of nivolumab. These receptors came from a human donor with classical Hodgkin lymphoma.

This chain uses TRBV7-9 with TRBJ2-3; TRBD2 matches at 9 bases. Germline V CDR1 and CDR2: SEHNR, FQNEAQ (reference sequence). CDR3 length: 15 residues. The ends lost 2 bases at V and 4 bases at J; junction bases unmatched: 4. Written as DNA, the CDR3 is TGTGCCAGCAGCTTAAGTAGCGGGAGTTCAGATACGCAGTATTTT. It encodes CASSLSSGSSDTQYF.

The V call is TRBV28, the J call TRBJ1-1, with unresolved D. This CDR3 contains 14 residues. V lost 6 bases, J lost 1 base, and 12 bases lay in between. Looked up from germline, CDR1 is MDHEN and CDR2 is SYDVKM. CDR3 sequence: CASSPHSRNTEAFF. CDR3 nucleotides: TGTGCCAGCAGCCCGCACTCTAGGAACACTGAAGCTTTCTTT.

This clone has just a few counts. The chain links TRBV21-1 to TRBJ1-4; TRBD1 is the table's D call, not checked against the DNA. TRBV21-1 is annotated as a pseudogene. This CDR3 is built from 16 residues. Written as DNA, the CDR3 is TGTGCCAGCAGCAGTACAGGGAACCCAACTAATGAAAAACTGTTTTTT. Protein product: CASSSTGNPTNEKLFF.

The chain combines TRBV5-3 with TRBJ1-2, with 9 positions matching TRBD1. TRBV5-3 is marked as an open reading frame, function uncertain. The CDR3 length is 15 residues. V was clipped by 8 bases and J by 3 bases; unmatched bases: 11. In DNA form, the CDR3 reads TGTGCCAGCAGTTCTCCGGGACAGGGAGACTATGGCTACACCTTC. Amino acids: CASSSPGQGDYGYTF.

The V gene is TRBV27, the J gene TRBJ2-7, with D possibly called TRBD1 or TRBD2 (5 bases each). V lost 3 bases and J lost 2, with 8 bases in between. Germline V CDR1 and CDR2: MNHEY, SMNVEV (reference sequence). This CDR3 has 13 amino acids. The CDR3 DNA follows: TGTGCCAGCAGTTTGGGACCGGCCTACGAGCAGTACTTC. This sequence encodes CASSLGPAYEQYF.

This sequence joins TRBV5-1 and TRBJ2-1, with TRBD2 matching over 10 bases. The germline V gene has CDR1 SGHRS and CDR2 YFSETQ. The CDR3 length is 15 residues. After removal of 4 bases from V and 3 bases from J, the junction contained 4 bases not matched to a gene. The CDR3 protein is CASSARTSGYNEQFF. CDR3 nucleotides: TGCGCCAGCAGCGCAAGGACTAGCGGCTACAATGAGCAGTTCTTC.

This chain joins TRBV28 and TRBJ2-1, with 8 bases matching TRBD2. Germline lookup yields CDR1 MDHEN and CDR2 SYDVKM. The CDR3 has 15 amino acids. V trimming: 5 bases; J trimming: 2 bases; junction bases outside the gene matches: 5. CDR3 region: CASSPAGAPYNEQFF. The CDR3 coding sequence is TGTGCCAGCAGTCCAGCGGGAGCCCCCTACAATGAGCAGTTCTTC. Drawing the rest from reference TRBV28 and TRBJ2-1, the complete variable domain is DVKVTQSSRYLVKRTGEKVFLECVQDMDHENMFWYRQDPGLGLRLIYFSYDVKMKEKGDIPEGYSVSREKKERFSLILESASTNQTSMYLCASSPAGAPYNEQFFGPGTRLTVL.

The V call is TRBV5-1, the J call TRBJ1-1, with TRBD1 matching 7 bases. This CDR3 contains 18 residues. CDR1 is SGHRS and CDR2 is YFSETQ in the germline V gene. V lost 3 bases and J lost 0; bases outside the gene matches: 14. CDR3: CASSSGRRQGYMNTEAFF. The CDR3 DNA sequence: TGCGCCAGCAGCTCAGGAAGACGACAGGGTTATATGAACACTGAAGCTTTCTTT.

The rearrangement uses TRBV9 and TRBJ2-2; 7 positions match TRBD1. Germline V CDR1 and CDR2: SGDLS, YYNGEE. The length of the CDR3 is 17 residues. V trimming: 0 bases; J trimming: 5 bases; junction bases outside the gene matches: 10. The CDR3 sequence: CASSVVSRAGGTGELFF. In nucleotides, the CDR3 is TGTGCCAGCAGCGTAGTTAGTAGGGCAGGGGGAACCGGGGAGCTGTTTTTT.

The rearrangement uses TRBV7-2 and TRBJ1-1, with 8 bases fitting TRBD1. The length of the CDR3 is 16 residues. J was trimmed by 6 bases and V by 6 bases; bases with no gene match: 15. CDR1 is SGHTA and CDR2 is FQGNSA in the germline V gene. The DNA of the CDR3 is TGTGCCAGCAGGGGGGGTAAAGACAGGGGAAAAGCTGAAGCTTTCTTT. Protein: CASRGGKDRGKAEAFF.

This clone was counted a few times. J is TRBJ2-1 and V is TRBV7-8; D not certain. Germline V lookup: CDR1 SGHVS, CDR2 FQNEAQ. Trimming left V 5 bases short and J 1 base short, with 6 bases between. The CDR3 extends over 13 amino acids. The CDR3 DNA reads TGTGCCAGCAGCCACACATCCTACAATGAGCAGTTCTTC. It translates to CASSHTSYNEQFF. Full variable domain (outside the CDR3, taken from reference TRBV7-8 and TRBJ2-1): GAGVSQSPRYKVAKRGQDVALRCDPISGHVSLFWYQQALGQGPEFLTYFQNEAQLDKSGLPSDRFFAERPEGSVSTLKIQRTQQEDSAVYLCASSHTSYNEQFFGPGTRLTVL.

The chain couples TRBV4-1 to TRBJ2-7; maybe TRBD1 (6 bases). Looked up from germline, CDR1 is MGHRA and CDR2 is YSYEKL. This CDR3 is 13 amino acids long. V lost 1 base and J 4 bases, leaving 8 bases between the germline ends. CDR3 sequence (DNA): TGCGCCAGCAGCCAAGTACAGGGTTACGAGCAGTACTTC. Amino acids: CASSQVQGYEQYF.

V usage is TRBV5-6 and J usage is TRBJ1-1, with D possibly TRBD1 on 6 matching bases. This CDR3 has 14 residues. V was cut by 0 bases and J by 4 bases, with 10 bases left in between. The germline gives CDR1 SGHDT, CDR2 YYEEEE. The CDR3 loop is CASSLGTVSTEAFF. The DNA of the CDR3 is TGTGCCAGCAGCTTGGGGACAGTTTCCACTGAAGCTTTCTTT.

The chain links TRBV7-8 to TRBJ2-3, with D perhaps TRBD2 (6 bases). V was trimmed by 3 bases and J by 2 bases, leaving 9 bases between them. Germline assignment: CDR1 SGHVS and CDR2 FQNEAQ. The CDR3 is 14 residues long. Written as DNA, the CDR3 is TGTGCCAGCAGCTTCCTAGCGAACACAGATACGCAGTATTTT. Protein sequence: CASSFLANTDTQYF.

The chain links TRBV5-1 to TRBJ2-7; 7 bases map to TRBD2. V was clipped by 0 bases and J by 4 bases; unmatched bases: 10. The V gene's germline CDR1 is SGHRS and CDR2 YFSETQ. The CDR3 length is 16 residues. CDR3 protein: CASSLVGGSVGYEQYF. CDR3 DNA sequence: TGCGCCAGCAGCTTGGTGGGCGGGAGTGTCGGATACGAGCAGTACTTC.

The chain carries TRBV10-3 and TRBJ1-2; tentatively, D is TRBD1 (5 bases). The CDR3 has 13 amino acids. The germline gives CDR1 ENHRY, CDR2 SYGVKD. V gave up 2 bases and J gave up 5 bases, with 9 bases separating them. In DNA, the CDR3 is TGTGCCATCAGTGAGCCCGGGACGTATGGCTACACCTTC. Its protein product is CAISEPGTYGYTF.

The chain combines TRBV5-4 with TRBJ2-6, with 7 nucleotides matching TRBD1. Germline V gives CDR1 SGHNT, CDR2 YYREEE (reference sequence). CDR3 length equals 18 residues. The V segment lost 3 bases and the J segment 0 bases; nucleotides outside the gene matches: 9. CDR3 nucleotide sequence: TGTGCCAGCAGCTCCCGGGACAGAACCTTCTCTGGGGCCAACGTCCTGACTTTC. Translating gives CASSSRDRTFSGANVLTF.

The count of this clone is one. The chain uses TRBV7-9 and TRBJ2-5; D is unclear. In germline, CDR1 is SEHNR, CDR2 FQNEAQ (reference sequence). There are 14 residues in the CDR3. The V end was cut by 1 base, the J end by 9 bases, with 15 bases between. The CDR3, as DNA: TGTGCCAGCAGCTTAGAAGTCAGCAGTTTGGCCCAGTACTTC. Amino acids: CASSLEVSSLAQYF.